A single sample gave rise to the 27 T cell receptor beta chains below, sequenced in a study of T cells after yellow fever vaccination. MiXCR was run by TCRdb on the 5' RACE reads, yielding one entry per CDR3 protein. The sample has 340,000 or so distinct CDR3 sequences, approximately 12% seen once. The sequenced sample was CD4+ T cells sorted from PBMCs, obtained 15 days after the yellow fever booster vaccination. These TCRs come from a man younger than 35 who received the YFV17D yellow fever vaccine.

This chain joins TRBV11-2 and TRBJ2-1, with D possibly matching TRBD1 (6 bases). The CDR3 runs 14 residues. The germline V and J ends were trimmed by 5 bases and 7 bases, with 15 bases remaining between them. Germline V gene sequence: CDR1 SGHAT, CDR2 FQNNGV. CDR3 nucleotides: TGTGCCAGCAGCCCCCAGGCCGGACAGAATGAGCAGTTCTTC. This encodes CASSPQAGQNEQFF.

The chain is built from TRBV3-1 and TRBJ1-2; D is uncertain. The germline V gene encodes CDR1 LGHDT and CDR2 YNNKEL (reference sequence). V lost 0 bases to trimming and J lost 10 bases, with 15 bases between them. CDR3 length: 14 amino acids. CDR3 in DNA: TGTGCCAGCAGCCAAGATGGGGTCGCGGCGGCCTACACCTTC. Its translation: CASSQDGVAAAYTF.

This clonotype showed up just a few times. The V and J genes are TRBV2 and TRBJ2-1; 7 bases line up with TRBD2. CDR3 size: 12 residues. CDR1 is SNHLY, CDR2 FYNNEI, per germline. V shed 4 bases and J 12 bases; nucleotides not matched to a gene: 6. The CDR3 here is CASSATGGPQFF. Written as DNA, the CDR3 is TGTGCCAGCAGTGCGACGGGGGGACCGCAGTTCTTC. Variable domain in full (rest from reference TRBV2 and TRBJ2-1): EPEVTQTPSHQVTQMGQEVILRCVPISNHLYFYWYRQILGQKVEFLVSFYNNEISEKSEIFDDQFSVERPDGSNFTLKIRSTKLEDSAMYFCASSATGGPQFFGPGTRLTVL.

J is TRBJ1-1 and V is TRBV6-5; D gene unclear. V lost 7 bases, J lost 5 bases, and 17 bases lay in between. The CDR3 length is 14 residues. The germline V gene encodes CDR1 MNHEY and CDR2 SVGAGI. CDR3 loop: CASTTPGGGTEAFF. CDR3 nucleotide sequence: TGTGCCAGCACCACCCCGGGAGGTGGGACTGAAGCTTTCTTT.

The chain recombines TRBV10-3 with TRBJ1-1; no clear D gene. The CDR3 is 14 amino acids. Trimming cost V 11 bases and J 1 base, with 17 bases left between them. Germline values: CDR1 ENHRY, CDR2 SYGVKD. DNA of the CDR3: TGTGCCTCCAGCCCTGGCAGTGCGAACACTGAAGCTTTCTTT. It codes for CASSPGSANTEAFF.

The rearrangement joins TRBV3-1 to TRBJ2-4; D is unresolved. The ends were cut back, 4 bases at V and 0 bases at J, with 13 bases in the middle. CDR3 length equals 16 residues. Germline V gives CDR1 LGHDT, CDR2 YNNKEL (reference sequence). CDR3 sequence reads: CASSLEVGEAKNIQYF. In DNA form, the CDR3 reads TGTGCCAGCAGCCTCGAAGTTGGGGAAGCCAAAAACATTCAGTACTTC.

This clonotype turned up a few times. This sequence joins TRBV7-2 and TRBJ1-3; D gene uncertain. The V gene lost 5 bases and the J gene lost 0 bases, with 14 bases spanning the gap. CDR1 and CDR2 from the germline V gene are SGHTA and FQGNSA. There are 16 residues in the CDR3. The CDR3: CASSLRAASSGNTIYF. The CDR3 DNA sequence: TGTGCCAGCAGCCTCCGGGCAGCCAGCTCTGGAAACACCATATATTTT.

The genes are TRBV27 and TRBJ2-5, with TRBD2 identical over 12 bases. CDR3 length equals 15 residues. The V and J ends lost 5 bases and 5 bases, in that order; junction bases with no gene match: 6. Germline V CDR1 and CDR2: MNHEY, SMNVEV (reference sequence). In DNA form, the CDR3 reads TGTGCCAGCAGTATACTAGCGGGGGGAAGGGAGACCCAGTACTTC. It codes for CASSILAGGRETQYF.

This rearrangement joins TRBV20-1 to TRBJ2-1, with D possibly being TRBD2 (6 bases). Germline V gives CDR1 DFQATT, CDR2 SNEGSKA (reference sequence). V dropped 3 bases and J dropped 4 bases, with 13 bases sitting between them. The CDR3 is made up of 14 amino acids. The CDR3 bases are TGCAGTGCTAGGAGGACTACTTTGTACAATGAGCAGTTCTTC. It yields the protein CSARRTTLYNEQFF.

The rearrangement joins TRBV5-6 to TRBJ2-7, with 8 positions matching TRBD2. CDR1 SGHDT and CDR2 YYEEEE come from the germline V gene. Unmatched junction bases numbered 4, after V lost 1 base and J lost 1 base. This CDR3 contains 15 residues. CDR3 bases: TGTGCCAGCAGCTTGCTGGCGGGGGGATCCTACGAGCAGTACTTC. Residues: CASSLLAGGSYEQYF.

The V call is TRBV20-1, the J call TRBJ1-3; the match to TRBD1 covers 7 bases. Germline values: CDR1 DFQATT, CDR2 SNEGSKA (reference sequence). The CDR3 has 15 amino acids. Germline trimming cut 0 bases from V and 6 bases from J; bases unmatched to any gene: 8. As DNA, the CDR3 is TGCAGTGCTAGAGAATGGGGCACAGGGGCAAACACCATATATTTT. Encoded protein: CSAREWGTGANTIYF.

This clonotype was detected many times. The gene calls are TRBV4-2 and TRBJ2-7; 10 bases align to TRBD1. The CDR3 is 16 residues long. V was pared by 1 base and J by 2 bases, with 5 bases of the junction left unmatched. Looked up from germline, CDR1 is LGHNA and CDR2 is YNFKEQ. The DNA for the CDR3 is TGTGCCAGCAGCCAAGCGTCCGGACAGGGGGCCTACGAGCAGTACTTC. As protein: CASSQASGQGAYEQYF.

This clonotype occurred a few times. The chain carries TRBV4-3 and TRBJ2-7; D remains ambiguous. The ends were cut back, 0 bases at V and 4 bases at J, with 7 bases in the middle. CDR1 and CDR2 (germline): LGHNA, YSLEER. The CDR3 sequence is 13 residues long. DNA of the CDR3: TGCGCCAGCAGCCAAGATCGGTGGTACGAGCAGTACTTC. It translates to CASSQDRWYEQYF.

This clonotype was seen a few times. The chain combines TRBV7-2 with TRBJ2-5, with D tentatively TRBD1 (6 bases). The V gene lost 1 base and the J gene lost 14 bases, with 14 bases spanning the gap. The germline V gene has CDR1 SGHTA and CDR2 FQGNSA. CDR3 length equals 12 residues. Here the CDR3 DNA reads TGTGCCAGCAGCTTAGATGGGGGCCTCCTTTACTTC. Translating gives CASSLDGGLLYF.

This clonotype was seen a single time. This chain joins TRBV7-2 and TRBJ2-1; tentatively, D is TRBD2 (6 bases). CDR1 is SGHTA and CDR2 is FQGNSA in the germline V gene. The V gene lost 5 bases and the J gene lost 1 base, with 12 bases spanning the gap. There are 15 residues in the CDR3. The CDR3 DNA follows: TGTGCCAGCAGCCCCCGGGAGCGGTCCTACAATGAGCAGTTCTTC. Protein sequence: CASSPRERSYNEQFF.

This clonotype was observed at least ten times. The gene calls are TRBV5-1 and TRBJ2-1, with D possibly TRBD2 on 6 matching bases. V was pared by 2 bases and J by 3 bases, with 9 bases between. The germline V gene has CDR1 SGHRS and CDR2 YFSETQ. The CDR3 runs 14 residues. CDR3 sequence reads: CASSLGGIYNEQFF. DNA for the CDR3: TGCGCCAGCAGCTTAGGCGGGATCTACAATGAGCAGTTCTTC.

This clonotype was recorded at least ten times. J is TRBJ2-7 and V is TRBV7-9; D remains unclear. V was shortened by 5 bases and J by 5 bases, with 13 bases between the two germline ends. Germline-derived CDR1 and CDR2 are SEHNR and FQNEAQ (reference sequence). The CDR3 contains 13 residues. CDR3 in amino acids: CASSPDPRHEQYF. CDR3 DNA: TGTGCCAGCAGCCCTGACCCACGCCACGAGCAGTACTTC.

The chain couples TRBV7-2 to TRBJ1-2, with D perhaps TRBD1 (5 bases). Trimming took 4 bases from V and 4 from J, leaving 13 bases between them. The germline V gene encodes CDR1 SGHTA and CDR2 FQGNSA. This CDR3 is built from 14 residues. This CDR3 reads CASSSFQGGYGYTF. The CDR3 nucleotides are TGTGCCAGCAGCTCATTCCAGGGCGGCTATGGCTACACCTTC.

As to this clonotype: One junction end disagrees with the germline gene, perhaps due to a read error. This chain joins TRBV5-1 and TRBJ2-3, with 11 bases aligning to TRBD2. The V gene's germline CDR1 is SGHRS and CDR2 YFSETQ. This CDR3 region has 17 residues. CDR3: CASGLTFSGGASDTQYF. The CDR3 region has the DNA TGCGCCAGCGGCTTGACCTTTAGCGGGGGGGCCTCGGATACGCAGTATTTT.

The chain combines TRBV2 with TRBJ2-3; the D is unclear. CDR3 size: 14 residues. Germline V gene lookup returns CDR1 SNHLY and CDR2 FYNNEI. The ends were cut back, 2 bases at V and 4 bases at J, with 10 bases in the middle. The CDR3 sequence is CASSEKRLPDTQYF. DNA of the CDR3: TGTGCCAGCAGTGAAAAGAGGTTACCAGATACGCAGTATTTT.

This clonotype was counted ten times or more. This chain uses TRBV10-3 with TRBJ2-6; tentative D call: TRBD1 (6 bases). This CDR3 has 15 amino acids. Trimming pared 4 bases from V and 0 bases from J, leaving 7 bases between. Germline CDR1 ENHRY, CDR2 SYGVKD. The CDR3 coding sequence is TGTGCCATCAGTGGGACAGTCTCTGGGGCCAACGTCCTGACTTTC. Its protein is CAISGTVSGANVLTF.

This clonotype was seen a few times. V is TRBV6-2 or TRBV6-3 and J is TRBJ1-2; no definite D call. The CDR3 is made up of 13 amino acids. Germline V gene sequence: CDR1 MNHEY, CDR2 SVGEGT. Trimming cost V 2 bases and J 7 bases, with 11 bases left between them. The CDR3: CASSYDGSIGYTF. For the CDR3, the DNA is TGTGCCAGCAGTTACGACGGTTCCATTGGCTACACCTTC.

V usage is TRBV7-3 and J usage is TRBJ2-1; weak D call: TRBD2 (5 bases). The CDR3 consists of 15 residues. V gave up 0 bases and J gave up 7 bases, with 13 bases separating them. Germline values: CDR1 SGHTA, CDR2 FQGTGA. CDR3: CASSLTPAGGNEQFF. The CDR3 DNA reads TGTGCCAGCAGCTTAACGCCGGCAGGAGGAAATGAGCAGTTCTTC. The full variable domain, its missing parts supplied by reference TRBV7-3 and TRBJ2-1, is GAGVSQTPSNKVTEKGKYVELRCDPISGHTALYWYRQSLGQGPEFLIYFQGTGAADDSGLPNDRFFAVRPEGSVSTLKIQRTERGDSAVYLCASSLTPAGGNEQFFGPGTRLTVL.

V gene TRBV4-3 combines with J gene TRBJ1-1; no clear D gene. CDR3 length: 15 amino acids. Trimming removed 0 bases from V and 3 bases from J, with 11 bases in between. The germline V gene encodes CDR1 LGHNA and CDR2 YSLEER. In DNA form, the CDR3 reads TGCGCCAGCAGCCAAGATTTTAGTTGGGACACTGAAGCTTTCTTT. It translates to CASSQDFSWDTEAFF.

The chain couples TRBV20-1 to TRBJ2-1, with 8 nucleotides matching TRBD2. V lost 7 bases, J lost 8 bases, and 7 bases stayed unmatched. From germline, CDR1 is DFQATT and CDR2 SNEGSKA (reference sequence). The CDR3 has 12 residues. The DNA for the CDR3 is TGCAGTGTTAGCGGGGTCGGCGATGAGCAGTTCTTC. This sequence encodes CSVSGVGDEQFF.

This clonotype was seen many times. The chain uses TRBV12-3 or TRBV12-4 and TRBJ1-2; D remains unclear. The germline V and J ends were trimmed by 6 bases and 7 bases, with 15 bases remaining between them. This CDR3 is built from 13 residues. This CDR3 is CASSPGLTVGYTF. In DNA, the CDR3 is TGTGCCAGCAGCCCGGGCCTAACCGTTGGCTACACCTTC.

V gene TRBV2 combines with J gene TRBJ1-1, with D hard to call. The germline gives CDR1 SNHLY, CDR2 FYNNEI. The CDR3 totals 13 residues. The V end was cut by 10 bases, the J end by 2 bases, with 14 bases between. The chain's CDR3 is CATTGRPNTEAFF. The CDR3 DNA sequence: TGTGCCACCACGGGTAGGCCTAACACTGAAGCTTTCTTT.